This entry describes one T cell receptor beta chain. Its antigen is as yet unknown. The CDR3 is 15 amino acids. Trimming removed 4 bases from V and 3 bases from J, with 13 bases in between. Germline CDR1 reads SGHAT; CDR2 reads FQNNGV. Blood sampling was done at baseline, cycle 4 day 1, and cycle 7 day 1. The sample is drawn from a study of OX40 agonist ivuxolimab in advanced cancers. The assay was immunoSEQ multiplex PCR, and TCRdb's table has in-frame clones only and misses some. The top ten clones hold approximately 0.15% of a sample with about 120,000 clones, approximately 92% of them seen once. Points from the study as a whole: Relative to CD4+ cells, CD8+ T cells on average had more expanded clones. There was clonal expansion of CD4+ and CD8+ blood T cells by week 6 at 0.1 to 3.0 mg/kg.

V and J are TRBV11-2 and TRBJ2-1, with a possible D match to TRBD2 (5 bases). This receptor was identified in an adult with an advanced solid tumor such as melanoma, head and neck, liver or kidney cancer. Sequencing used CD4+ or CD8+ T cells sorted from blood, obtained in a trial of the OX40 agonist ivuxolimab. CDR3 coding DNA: TGTGCCAGCAGCTCGAGGGTAACTGGCTACAATGAGCAGTTCTTC. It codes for CASSSRVTGYNEQFF.